This T cell receptor (beta chain) was observed in a study of radiotherapy plus CTLA-4 blockade in lung cancer. At the level of the study: Objective responses were recorded in more than 15% of patients, with disease control recorded in about 33%. Findings and limits, study-wide: Tumor-derived TCR clones expanded in blood after radiotherapy plus ipilimumab. Early shifts in blood T cell clones, with interferon-beta, reportedly predicted response best.

Concerning this clone itself: Its target is unknown.

Only in-frame clones appear in the TCRdb table, and some are missing; sequencing was by immunoSEQ multiplex PCR. The profile shows around 45,000 clones, about 88% of them singletons. Germline values: CDR1 SEHNR, CDR2 FQNEAQ (reference sequence). This CDR3 comprises 15 residues. V was shortened by 0 bases and J by 0 bases, with 8 bases between the two germline ends. Ipilimumab-mediated CTLA-4 blockade plus focal radiation was given to patients having chemo-refractory metastatic non-small-cell lung cancer. The starting material was peripheral blood, obtained from a patient treated with radiotherapy plus ipilimumab. The TCR originated in a human donor with non-small cell lung cancer whose response to radiotherapy plus ipilimumab could not be evaluated. This chain links TRBV7-9 with TRBJ1-1, with a tentative D call TRBD1 (5 bases). Here the CDR3 reads CASSLAGALNTEAFF. In nucleotides, the CDR3 is TGTGCCAGCAGCTTAGCTGGGGCGCTGAACACTGAAGCTTTCTTT.